This record concerns one TCR beta chain sequence. The sample is drawn from a study of blood T cell repertoires in COVID-19. Turning to the study itself: Sources were T cells, B-cell-depleted T cells, or PBMCs; the material itself was cDNA or gDNA.

There are 16 residues in the CDR3. Per germline, CDR1 SEHNR and CDR2 FQNEAQ (reference sequence). V lost 5 bases and J lost 2, with 18 bases in between. Under the authors' procedure: Quantification of nucleated cells was approximated via reference gene primer amplification. Method: immunoSEQ multiplex PCR; TCRdb's copy keeps in-frame clones and lacks some. The DNA gave D and trimming, while V, J and clone size come from that table. The repertoire consists of around 150,000 clones, with 87% occurring once and the leading ten covering about 4.1%. The chain has TRBV7-9 and TRBJ1-2, with D unresolved. This clonotype was sampled from a woman aged 40-49 years with acute or convalescent COVID-19. The sample taken for sequencing was peripheral blood. CDR3 nucleotides: TGTGCCAGCAGCGGTTTGGACGGGGAGTTAAACTATGGCTACACCTTC. As protein: CASSGLDGELNYGYTF.